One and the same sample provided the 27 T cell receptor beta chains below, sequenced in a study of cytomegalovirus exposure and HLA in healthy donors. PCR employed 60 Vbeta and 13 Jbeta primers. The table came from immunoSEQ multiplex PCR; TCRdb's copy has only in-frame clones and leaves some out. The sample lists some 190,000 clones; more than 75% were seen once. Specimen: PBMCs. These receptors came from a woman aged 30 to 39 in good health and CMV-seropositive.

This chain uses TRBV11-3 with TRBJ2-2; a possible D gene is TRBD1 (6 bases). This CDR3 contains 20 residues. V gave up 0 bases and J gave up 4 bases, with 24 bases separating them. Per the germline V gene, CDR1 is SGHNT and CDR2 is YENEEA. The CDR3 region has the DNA TGTGCCAGCAGCTTAGATGGGGGTCTAACAGGGCACGCCACCACCGGGGAGCTGTTTTTT. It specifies CASSLDGGLTGHATTGELFF.

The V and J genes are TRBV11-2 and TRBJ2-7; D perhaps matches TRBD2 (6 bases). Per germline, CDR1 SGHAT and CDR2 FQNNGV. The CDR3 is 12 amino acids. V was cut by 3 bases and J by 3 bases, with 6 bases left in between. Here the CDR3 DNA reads TGTGCCAGCAGCTTGACTAGCTACGAGCAGTACTTC. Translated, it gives CASSLTSYEQYF.

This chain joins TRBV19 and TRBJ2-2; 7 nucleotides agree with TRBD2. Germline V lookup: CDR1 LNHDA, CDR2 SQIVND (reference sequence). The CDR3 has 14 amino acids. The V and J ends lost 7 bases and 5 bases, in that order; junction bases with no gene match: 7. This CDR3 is CASIGGGKTGELFF. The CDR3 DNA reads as TGTGCCAGTATTGGGGGGGGAAAGACCGGGGAGCTGTTTTTT.

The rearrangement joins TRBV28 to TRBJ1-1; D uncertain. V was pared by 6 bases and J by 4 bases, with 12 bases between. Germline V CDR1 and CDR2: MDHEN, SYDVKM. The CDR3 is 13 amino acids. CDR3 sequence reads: CASSTSRGTEAFF. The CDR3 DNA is TGTGCCAGCAGCACAAGTCGGGGCACTGAAGCTTTCTTT.

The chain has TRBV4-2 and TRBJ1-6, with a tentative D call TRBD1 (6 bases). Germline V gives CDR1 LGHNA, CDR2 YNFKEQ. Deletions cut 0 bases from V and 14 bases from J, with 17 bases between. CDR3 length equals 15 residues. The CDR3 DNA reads TGTGCCAGCAGCCAAGATGTAGGGGGAGTAAAGGCCCTCCACTTT. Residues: CASSQDVGGVKALHF.

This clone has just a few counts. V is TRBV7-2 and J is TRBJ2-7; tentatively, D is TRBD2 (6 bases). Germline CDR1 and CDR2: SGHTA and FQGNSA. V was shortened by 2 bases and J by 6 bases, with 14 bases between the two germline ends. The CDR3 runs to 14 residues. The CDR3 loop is CASSLIIRGGEQYF. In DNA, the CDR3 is TGTGCCAGCAGCTTAATTATAAGGGGAGGCGAGCAGTACTTC.

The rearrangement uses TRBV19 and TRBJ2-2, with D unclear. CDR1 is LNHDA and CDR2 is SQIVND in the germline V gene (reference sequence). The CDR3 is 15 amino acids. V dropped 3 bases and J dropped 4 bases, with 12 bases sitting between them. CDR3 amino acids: CASSMSRFSTGELFF. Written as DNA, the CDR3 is TGTGCCAGTAGTATGAGCCGTTTCTCCACCGGGGAGCTGTTTTTT. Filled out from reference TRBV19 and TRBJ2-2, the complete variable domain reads DGGITQSPKYLFRKEGQNVTLSCEQNLNHDAMYWYRQDPGQGLRLIYYSQIVNDFQKGDIAEGYSVSREKKESFPLTVTSAQKNPTAFYLCASSMSRFSTGELFFGEGSRLTVL.

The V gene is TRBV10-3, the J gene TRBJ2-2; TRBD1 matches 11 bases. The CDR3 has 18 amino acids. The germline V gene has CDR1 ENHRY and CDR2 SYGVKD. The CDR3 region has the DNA TGTGCTAGCGGCCCCCTTGGACAGGGGGCAATGAACACCGGGGAGCTGTTTTTT. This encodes CASGPLGQGAMNTGELFF.

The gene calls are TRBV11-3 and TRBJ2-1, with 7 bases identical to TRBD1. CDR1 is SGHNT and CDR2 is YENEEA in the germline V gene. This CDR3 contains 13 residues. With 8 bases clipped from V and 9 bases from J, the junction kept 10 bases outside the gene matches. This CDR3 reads CASSDRVPGEQFF. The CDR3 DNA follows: TGTGCCAGCTCAGACAGGGTCCCTGGTGAGCAGTTCTTC.

The CDR3: CASSLFDMTGRYNEQFF. The DNA for the CDR3 is TGTGCCAGCAGCTTATTTGATATGACAGGGAGGTACAATGAGCAGTTCTTC. The chain recombines TRBV7-9 with TRBJ2-1; tentative D call: TRBD1 (7 bases). CDR1 is SEHNR and CDR2 is FQNEAQ in the germline V gene (reference sequence). Trimming took off 2 bases at V and 4 bases at J, with 18 bases between the two ends. The CDR3 is made up of 17 amino acids.

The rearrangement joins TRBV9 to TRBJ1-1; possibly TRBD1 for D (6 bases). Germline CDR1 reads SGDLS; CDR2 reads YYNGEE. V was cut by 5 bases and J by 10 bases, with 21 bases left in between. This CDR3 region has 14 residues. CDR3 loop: CASRPIQGSGSAFF. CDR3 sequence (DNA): TGTGCCAGCAGACCCATACAGGGTTCAGGATCAGCTTTCTTT.

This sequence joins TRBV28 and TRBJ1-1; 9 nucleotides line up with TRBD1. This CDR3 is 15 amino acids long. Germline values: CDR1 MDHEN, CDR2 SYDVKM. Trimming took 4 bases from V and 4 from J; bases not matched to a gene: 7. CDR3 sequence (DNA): TGTGCCAGCAGTTCGTTGACAGGGGGTGTCACTGAAGCTTTCTTT. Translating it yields CASSSLTGGVTEAFF.

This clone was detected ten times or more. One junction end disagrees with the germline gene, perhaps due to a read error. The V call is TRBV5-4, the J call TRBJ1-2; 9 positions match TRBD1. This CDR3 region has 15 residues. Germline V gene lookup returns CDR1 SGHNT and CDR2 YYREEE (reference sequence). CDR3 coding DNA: TGTGCCAGCAGTTTGGATTCTAAGGGGACAGGGGGCTACACCTTC. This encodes CASSLDSKGTGGYTF.

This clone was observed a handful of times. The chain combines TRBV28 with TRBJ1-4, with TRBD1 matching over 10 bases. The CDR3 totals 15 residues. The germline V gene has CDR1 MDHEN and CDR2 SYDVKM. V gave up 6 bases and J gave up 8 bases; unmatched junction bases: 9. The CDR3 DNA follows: TGTGCCAGCAGAAGGACCGGGACAGGGGTCGAAAAACTGTTTTTT. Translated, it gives CASRRTGTGVEKLFF.

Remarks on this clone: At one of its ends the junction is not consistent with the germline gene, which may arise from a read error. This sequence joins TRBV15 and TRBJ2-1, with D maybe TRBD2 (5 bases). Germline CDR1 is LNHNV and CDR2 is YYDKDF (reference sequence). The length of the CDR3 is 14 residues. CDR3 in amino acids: CATTGRTGYNEQFF. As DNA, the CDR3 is TGTGCTACCACCGGGCGGACTGGGTACAATGAGCAGTTCTTC.

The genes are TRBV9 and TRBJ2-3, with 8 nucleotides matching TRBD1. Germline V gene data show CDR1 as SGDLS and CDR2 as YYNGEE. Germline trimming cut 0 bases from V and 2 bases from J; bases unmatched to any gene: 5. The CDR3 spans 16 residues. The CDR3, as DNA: TGTGCCAGCAGCGTAGGGCAGGGGGCGCCCACAGATACGCAGTATTTT. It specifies CASSVGQGAPTDTQYF. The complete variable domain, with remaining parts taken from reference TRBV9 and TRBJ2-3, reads DSGVTQTPKHLITATGQRVTLRCSPRSGDLSVYWYQQSLDQGLQFLIQYYNGEERAKGNILERFSAQQFPDLHSELNLSSLELGDSALYFCASSVGQGAPTDTQYFGPGTRLTVL.

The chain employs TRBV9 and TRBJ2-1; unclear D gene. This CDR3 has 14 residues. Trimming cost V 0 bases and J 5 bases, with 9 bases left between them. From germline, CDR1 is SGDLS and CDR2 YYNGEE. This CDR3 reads CASSVENSHNEQFF. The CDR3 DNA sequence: TGTGCCAGCAGCGTAGAAAACAGCCACAATGAGCAGTTCTTC.

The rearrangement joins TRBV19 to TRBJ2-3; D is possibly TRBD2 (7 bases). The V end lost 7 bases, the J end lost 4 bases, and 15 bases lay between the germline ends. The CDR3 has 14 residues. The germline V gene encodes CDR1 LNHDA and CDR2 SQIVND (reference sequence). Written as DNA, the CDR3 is TGTGCCAGTACTAGGGGGGGGCCGGCAGATACGCAGTATTTT. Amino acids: CASTRGGPADTQYF. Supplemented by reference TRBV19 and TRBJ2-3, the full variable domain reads DGGITQSPKYLFRKEGQNVTLSCEQNLNHDAMYWYRQDPGQGLRLIYYSQIVNDFQKGDIAEGYSVSREKKESFPLTVTSAQKNPTAFYLCASTRGGPADTQYFGPGTRLTVL.

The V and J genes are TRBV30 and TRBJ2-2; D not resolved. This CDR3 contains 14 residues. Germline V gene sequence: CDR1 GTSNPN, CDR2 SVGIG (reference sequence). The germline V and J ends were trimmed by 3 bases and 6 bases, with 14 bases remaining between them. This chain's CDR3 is CAWSPTFRAGELFF. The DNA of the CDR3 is TGTGCCTGGAGCCCGACATTTCGCGCCGGGGAGCTGTTTTTT.

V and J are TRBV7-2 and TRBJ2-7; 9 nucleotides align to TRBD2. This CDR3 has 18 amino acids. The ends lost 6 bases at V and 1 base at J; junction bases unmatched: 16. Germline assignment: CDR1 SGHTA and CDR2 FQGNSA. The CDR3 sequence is CASRIRPGSGGLSYEQYF. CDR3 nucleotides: TGTGCCAGCAGGATACGTCCTGGTAGCGGGGGCCTTTCCTACGAGCAGTACTTC.

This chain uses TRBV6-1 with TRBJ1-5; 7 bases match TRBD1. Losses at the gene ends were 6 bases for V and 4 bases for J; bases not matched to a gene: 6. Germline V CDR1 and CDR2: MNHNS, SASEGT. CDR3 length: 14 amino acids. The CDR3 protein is CASSLGGGNQPQHF. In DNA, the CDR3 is TGTGCCAGCAGCCTAGGGGGCGGAAATCAGCCCCAGCATTTT.

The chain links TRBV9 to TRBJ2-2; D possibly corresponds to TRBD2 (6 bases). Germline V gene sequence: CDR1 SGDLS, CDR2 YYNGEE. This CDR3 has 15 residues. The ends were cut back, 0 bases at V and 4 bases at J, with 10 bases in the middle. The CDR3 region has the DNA TGTGCCAGCAGCGTAGTCGGAGGGCGCACCGGGGAGCTGTTTTTT. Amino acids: CASSVVGGRTGELFF.

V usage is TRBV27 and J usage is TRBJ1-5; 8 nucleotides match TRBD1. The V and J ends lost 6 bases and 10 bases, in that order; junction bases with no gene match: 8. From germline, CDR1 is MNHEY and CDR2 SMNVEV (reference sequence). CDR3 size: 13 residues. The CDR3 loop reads CASSPGQGGPQHF. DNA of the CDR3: TGTGCCAGCAGCCCCGGACAGGGAGGCCCCCAGCATTTT.

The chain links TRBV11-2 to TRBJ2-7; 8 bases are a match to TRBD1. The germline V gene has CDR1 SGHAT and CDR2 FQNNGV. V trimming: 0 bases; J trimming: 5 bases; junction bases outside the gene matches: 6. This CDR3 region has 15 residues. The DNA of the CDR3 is TGTGCCAGCAGCTTAGATGCAGGGGGCTGGAACGAGCAGTACTTC. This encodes CASSLDAGGWNEQYF.

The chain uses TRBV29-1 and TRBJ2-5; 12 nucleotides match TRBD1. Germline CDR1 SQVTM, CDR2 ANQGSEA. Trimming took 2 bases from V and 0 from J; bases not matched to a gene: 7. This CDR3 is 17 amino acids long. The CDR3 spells CSVELGTGGLNQETQYF. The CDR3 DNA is TGCAGCGTTGAATTAGGGACAGGGGGCCTCAACCAAGAGACCCAGTACTTC.

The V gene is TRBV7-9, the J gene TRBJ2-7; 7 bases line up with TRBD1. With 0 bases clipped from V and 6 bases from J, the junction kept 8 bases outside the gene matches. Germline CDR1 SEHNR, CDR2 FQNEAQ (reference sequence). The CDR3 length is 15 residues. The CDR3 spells CASSLAPTHRGEQYF. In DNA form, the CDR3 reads TGTGCCAGCAGCTTAGCCCCCACGCACAGGGGCGAGCAGTACTTC.

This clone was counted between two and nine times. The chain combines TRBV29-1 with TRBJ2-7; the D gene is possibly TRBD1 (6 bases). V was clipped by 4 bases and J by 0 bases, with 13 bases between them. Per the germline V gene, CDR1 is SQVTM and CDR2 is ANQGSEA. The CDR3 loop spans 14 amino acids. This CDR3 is CSVAQARGSYEQYF. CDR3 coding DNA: TGCAGCGTTGCGCAGGCCAGGGGCTCCTACGAGCAGTACTTC.